Presented here are 27 T cell receptor beta chains from one specimen sequenced in a study of CD8 T cells in Susac syndrome. Reverse transcription used roughly 0.45 to 1 ug RNA and random hexamers. MiXCR, run by TCRdb on the immunoSEQ multiplex PCR reads, gives a single entry per CDR3 protein. The sample yields over 300,000 distinct CDR3 sequences, about 91% seen once. Sample: CD4+ T cells from PBMCs. The receptors were sampled from a human donor with multiple sclerosis.

The count of this clonotype is one. V is TRBV9 and J is TRBJ1-2; 9 bases line up with TRBD1. Germline values: CDR1 SGDLS, CDR2 YYNGEE. The V gene end was trimmed by 5 bases and the J gene end by 4 bases; junction bases not matched to a gene: 6. The CDR3 extends over 14 amino acids. As DNA, the CDR3 is TGTGCCAGCAGTGGACTGGACAGGGGCTATGGCTACACCTTC. Its protein product is CASSGLDRGYGYTF.

The chain carries TRBV7-9 and TRBJ1-2; D is ambiguous. Germline V CDR1 and CDR2: SEHNR, FQNEAQ (reference sequence). This CDR3 comprises 14 residues. The germline V and J ends were trimmed by 1 base and 7 bases, with 13 bases remaining between them. This CDR3 is CASSLEGSWVGYTF. The CDR3 nucleotides read TGTGCCAGCAGCTTAGAGGGCAGTTGGGTTGGCTACACCTTC.

The CDR3 DNA follows: TGTGCCATCAGACTAGCGGGAGGGTCGGAGTACGAGCAGTACTTC. Its translation is CAIRLAGGSEYEQYF. The V and J genes are TRBV10-3 and TRBJ2-7, with 13 bases aligning to TRBD2. The length of the CDR3 is 15 residues. Germline trimming cut 6 bases from V and 4 bases from J; bases unmatched to any gene: 6. Germline CDR1 reads ENHRY; CDR2 reads SYGVKD.

The rearrangement uses TRBV29-1 and TRBJ1-2, with TRBD1 identical over 7 bases. The V gene's germline CDR1 is SQVTM and CDR2 ANQGSEA. Trimming at V came to 4 bases and at J to 4 bases, leaving 9 bases not matched to a gene. The CDR3 consists of 14 residues. The CDR3 DNA reads as TGCAGCGTTGTCGACACAGGGGCCCTCTATGGCTACACCTTC. It is translated as CSVVDTGALYGYTF.

This clonotype has a handful of counts. The chain carries TRBV3-1 and TRBJ2-1, with D tentatively TRBD2 (5 bases). CDR1 and CDR2 from the germline V gene are LGHDT and YNNKEL (reference sequence). The V gene lost 4 bases and the J gene lost 1 base, with 11 bases spanning the gap. This CDR3 spans 15 amino acids. CDR3 in DNA: TGTGCCAGCAGCCTAGGACTGGGGTCCTACAATGAGCAGTTCTTC. It codes for CASSLGLGSYNEQFF.

The gene calls are TRBV30 and TRBJ1-6, with a weak D call TRBD1 (5 bases). Germline assignment: CDR1 GTSNPN and CDR2 SVGIG (reference sequence). CDR3 size: 14 residues. The CDR3 spells CASAPGGYNSPLHF. CDR3 nucleotides: TGTGCTTCCGCCCCCGGGGGGTATAATTCACCCCTCCACTTT.

V and J are TRBV19 and TRBJ1-5; 8 bases are a match to TRBD1. The V gene end was trimmed by 3 bases and the J gene end by 4 bases; junction bases not matched to a gene: 11. CDR3 size: 17 residues. CDR1 is LNHDA, CDR2 SQIVND, per germline (reference sequence). CDR3 in amino acids: CASSIPDRGGGNQPQHF. Here the CDR3 DNA reads TGTGCCAGTAGTATCCCAGACAGGGGAGGAGGGAATCAGCCCCAGCATTTT.

V is TRBV7-9 and J is TRBJ1-1; TRBD1 might be the D (5 bases). V was pared by 5 bases and J by 0 bases, with 10 bases between. Germline CDR1 SEHNR, CDR2 FQNEAQ (reference sequence). The length of the CDR3 is 14 residues. CDR3 nucleotide sequence: TGTGCCAGCAGCCCCGGGGCGCTGAACACTGAAGCTTTCTTT. Translating it yields CASSPGALNTEAFF.

This chain joins TRBV20-1 and TRBJ2-5, with a tentative D call TRBD2 (5 bases). Germline-derived CDR1 and CDR2 are DFQATT and SNEGSKA (reference sequence). Trimming shortened V by 3 bases and J by 2 bases, and 7 bases separated the two germline ends. The CDR3 extends over 12 amino acids. CDR3 residues: CSASQRQETQYF. The CDR3 region has the DNA TGCAGTGCTAGCCAGCGGCAAGAGACCCAGTACTTC.

The chain uses TRBV7-2 and TRBJ2-1; D is uncertain. Trimming shortened V by 4 bases and J by 9 bases, and 10 bases separated the two germline ends. CDR1 is SGHTA, CDR2 FQGNSA, per germline. This CDR3 has 12 residues. CDR3 residues: CASSSELSEQFF. DNA of the CDR3: TGTGCCAGCAGCTCGGAACTATCTGAGCAGTTCTTC.

V and J are TRBV6-2 or TRBV6-3 and TRBJ2-7; D is perhaps TRBD1 (5 bases). The germline V gene has CDR1 MNHEY and CDR2 SVGEGT. The CDR3 runs to 14 residues. V lost 6 bases, J lost 3 bases, and 15 bases lay in between. The CDR3 here is CASRDTVPSYEQYF. In nucleotides, the CDR3 is TGTGCCAGCAGGGACACCGTTCCTAGCTACGAGCAGTACTTC.

The CDR3 loop reads CSALGQDSYGYTF. CDR3 sequence (DNA): TGCAGTGCGTTGGGACAGGACAGCTATGGCTACACCTTC. V is TRBV20-1 and J is TRBJ1-2, with 8 bases that match TRBD1. Trimming removed 6 bases from V and 4 bases from J; junction bases left unmatched: 7. The length of the CDR3 is 13 residues. Germline assignment: CDR1 DFQATT and CDR2 SNEGSKA (reference sequence).

This CDR3 reads CASSLRGGSGANVLTF. The CDR3 region has the DNA TGTGCCAGCAGCTTACGGGGGGGCTCTGGGGCCAACGTCCTGACTTTC. The V and J genes are TRBV7-3 and TRBJ2-6, with 8 bases fitting TRBD2. CDR1 and CDR2 from the germline V gene are SGHTA and FQGTGA. J lost 0 bases, V lost 2 bases, and 0 bases had no gene match. The CDR3 is made up of 16 amino acids.

The genes are TRBV5-1 and TRBJ1-1; perhaps TRBD1 as D (6 bases). This CDR3 contains 14 residues. Germline CDR1 is SGHRS and CDR2 is YFSETQ. Trimming removed 1 base from V and 8 bases from J, with 15 bases in between. CDR3 sequence: CASSLIGGPSEAFF. The CDR3 DNA reads as TGCGCCAGCAGCTTGATTGGGGGCCCGTCAGAAGCTTTCTTT.

About this clonotype: The junction and the germline gene differ at one end; a read error may be behind it. This chain links TRBV20-1 with TRBJ2-1, with 11 bases aligning to TRBD2. Germline V CDR1 and CDR2: DFQATT, SNEGSKA (reference sequence). The CDR3 is 14 amino acids. CDR3 region: CSAGLAGGYNGQFF. CDR3 in DNA: TGCAGTGCTGGGCTAGCGGGGGGCTACAATGGGCAGTTCTTC.

The rearrangement joins TRBV6-1 to TRBJ2-5; D gene unclear. The CDR3 has 14 residues. The V gene lost 4 bases and the J gene lost 2 bases, with 11 bases spanning the gap. Germline V gene lookup returns CDR1 MNHNS and CDR2 SASEGT. Here the CDR3 DNA reads TGTGCCAGCAGTGCTTTTTGGGGACAAGAGACCCAGTACTTC. Translated, it gives CASSAFWGQETQYF.

This chain links TRBV6-1 with TRBJ1-2, with no clear D. This CDR3 comprises 16 residues. The V and J ends lost 10 bases and 3 bases respectively, with 24 bases between them. Germline values: CDR1 MNHNS, CDR2 SASEGT. The chain's CDR3 is CATDRIKNPGDYGYTF. CDR3 in DNA: TGTGCCACCGACCGAATAAAAAACCCCGGAGACTATGGCTACACCTTC.

The V call is TRBV7-3, the J call TRBJ2-3; D possibly uses TRBD1 or TRBD2 (6 bases each). V was cut by 2 bases and J by 1 base, with 13 bases left in between. The CDR3 is 16 residues long. Germline V CDR1 and CDR2: SGHTA, FQGTGA. CDR3 loop: CASSLGSGAGTDTQYF. As DNA, the CDR3 is TGTGCCAGCAGCTTAGGGTCGGGGGCAGGCACAGATACGCAGTATTTT.

The chain uses TRBV20-1 and TRBJ2-5; 8 bases agree with TRBD1. Trimming took 5 bases from V and 5 from J; bases not matched to a gene: 13. The germline V gene encodes CDR1 DFQATT and CDR2 SNEGSKA (reference sequence). There are 15 residues in the CDR3. The CDR3 DNA sequence: TGCAGTGCTTCCCCGAGACAGGGGAGGCGGGAGACCCAGTACTTC. Its translation is CSASPRQGRRETQYF.

This clonotype occurred once. V usage is TRBV6-1 and J usage is TRBJ2-5; tentatively, D is TRBD1 (6 bases). Trimming removed 4 bases at V and 4 bases at J, with 13 bases between. The CDR3 runs 14 residues. CDR1 is MNHNS and CDR2 is SASEGT in the germline V gene. CDR3 nucleotides: TGTGCCAGCAGTGGGGCAGGGGTGGGAGAGACCCAGTACTTC. This encodes CASSGAGVGETQYF.

The CDR3 DNA is TGTGCCAGCGACAGGGGGCGCTCAGATACGCAGTATTTT. Translating gives CASDRGRSDTQYF. The rearrangement uses TRBV2 and TRBJ2-3, with 10 bases fitting TRBD1. Germline lookup yields CDR1 SNHLY and CDR2 FYNNEI. The CDR3 sequence is 13 residues long. V shed 8 bases and J 4 bases; nucleotides not matched to a gene: 3.

The chain couples TRBV2 to TRBJ2-3; 9 bases are shared with TRBD1. V shed 5 bases and J 2 bases; nucleotides not matched to a gene: 5. The germline gives CDR1 SNHLY, CDR2 FYNNEI. The CDR3 sequence is 15 residues long. CDR3 sequence (DNA): TGTGCCAGCAGTACACAGGGGGCGGACACAGATACGCAGTATTTT. Translation: CASSTQGADTDTQYF.

The rearrangement joins TRBV10-3 to TRBJ2-7; D is undetermined. Germline loops: CDR1 ENHRY, CDR2 SYGVKD. This CDR3 contains 14 residues. The V gene lost 3 bases and the J gene lost 4 bases, with 13 bases spanning the gap. The CDR3 reads CAISDPQRLYEQYF. The CDR3, as DNA: TGTGCCATCAGTGACCCCCAACGTCTATACGAGCAGTACTTC.

The genes are TRBV28 and TRBJ1-3, with D unclear. CDR1 is MDHEN, CDR2 SYDVKM, per germline. The V end lost 6 bases, the J end lost 0 bases, and 21 bases lay between the germline ends. The CDR3 is 18 amino acids. CDR3 in DNA: TGTGCCAGCAGATCCACTTCCCTCCGGGTGTTCTCTGGAAACACCATATATTTT. It specifies CASRSTSLRVFSGNTIYF.

The gene calls are TRBV6-2 or TRBV6-3 and TRBJ2-1, with 9 bases that match TRBD1. Losses at the gene ends were 8 bases for V and 9 bases for J; bases not matched to a gene: 5. CDR1 is MNHEY and CDR2 is SVGEGT in the germline V gene. This CDR3 is built from 12 residues. The CDR3 nucleotides read TGTGCCAGCGGGGGACAGGGTCTTGAGCAGTTCTTC. It yields the protein CASGGQGLEQFF.

V gene TRBV6-2 or TRBV6-3 combines with J gene TRBJ2-7; no reliable D call. The CDR3 is 12 residues long. The V end lost 5 bases, the J end lost 5 bases, and 10 bases lay between the germline ends. Germline-derived CDR1 and CDR2 are MNHEY and SVGEGT. CDR3 coding DNA: TGTGCCAGCAGTAACCACCGTAACGAGCAGTACTTC. Translation: CASSNHRNEQYF.

The chain employs TRBV18 and TRBJ2-5; D remains ambiguous. Germline assignment: CDR1 KGHSH and CDR2 LQKENI. The CDR3 extends over 14 amino acids. Trimming took 4 bases from V and 2 from J, leaving 11 bases between them. CDR3 residues: CASSQDRYQETQYF. The CDR3 DNA follows: TGTGCCAGCTCACAGGATCGATATCAAGAGACCCAGTACTTC.